These 28 T cell receptor beta chains came from one sample sequenced in a study of blood T cell repertoires in COVID-19. Libraries were prepared by immunoSEQ multiplex PCR; TCRdb keeps only in-frame clonotypes and omits some of them. This table has 200,000 or so clones, 70% to 85% appearing once. Sequenced input: PBMCs or T cells enriched from blood (not recorded which). The source is a man aged 55 to 70 who had recovered from COVID-19.

The rearrangement uses TRBV6-5 and TRBJ1-2, with 10 bases matching TRBD1. The germline V gene has CDR1 MNHEY and CDR2 SVGAGI. This CDR3 region has 15 residues. Unmatched junction bases numbered 6, after V lost 4 bases and J lost 4 bases. CDR3 sequence (DNA): TGTGCCAGCAGTTTCAGTGGACAGGGGGTCTATGGCTACACCTTC. It yields the protein CASSFSGQGVYGYTF.

The chain links TRBV7-6 to TRBJ2-3; 8 bases line up with TRBD2. V dropped 1 base and J dropped 6; count of bases not matched to a gene: 6. The CDR3 has 15 amino acids. Germline CDR1 SGHVS, CDR2 FNYEAQ. The CDR3 DNA is TGTGCCAGCAGCTTAGTTGCGGGGGGTGGGGATACGCAGTATTTT. Residues: CASSLVAGGGDTQYF.

The chain employs TRBV14 and TRBJ2-7, with 9 bases that match TRBD1. CDR3 length: 14 amino acids. Trimming at V came to 1 base and at J to 6 bases, leaving 4 bases not matched to a gene. Per germline, CDR1 SGHDN and CDR2 FVKESK. This CDR3 reads CASSQGDRDGEQYF. CDR3 nucleotides: TGTGCCAGCAGCCAAGGGGACAGGGACGGCGAGCAGTACTTC.

There are a few counts of this clone. The chain uses TRBV2 and TRBJ1-1; 11 bases fit TRBD1. J was trimmed by 1 base and V by 6 bases; bases with no gene match: 7. Germline V gene data show CDR1 as SNHLY and CDR2 as FYNNEI. This CDR3 is 16 amino acids long. The CDR3 region has the DNA TGTGCCAGCAGACGACCGGGACAGGGGGAGAACACTGAAGCTTTCTTT. Its protein is CASRRPGQGENTEAFF.

The chain combines TRBV12-3 or TRBV12-4 with TRBJ1-1; 9 bases align to TRBD1. This CDR3 region has 12 residues. Trimming at V came to 5 bases and at J to 10 bases, leaving 5 bases not matched to a gene. The CDR3 DNA sequence: TGTGCCAGCAGTCCCGGACAGGGGTCAGCTTTCTTT. Protein product: CASSPGQGSAFF.

The chain is built from TRBV19 and TRBJ1-5; no clear D. V was clipped by 5 bases and J by 5 bases, with 13 bases between them. The V gene's germline CDR1 is LNHDA and CDR2 SQIVND (reference sequence). This CDR3 has 14 amino acids. CDR3 DNA sequence: TGTGCCAGTAGTTCCTCGACGGGGTATCAGCCCCAGCATTTT. Its protein product is CASSSSTGYQPQHF.

This chain connects TRBV5-1 to TRBJ1-4; D gene uncertain. Per germline, CDR1 SGHRS and CDR2 YFSETQ. Trimming shortened V by 0 bases and J by 7 bases, and 10 bases separated the two germline ends. This CDR3 is built from 14 residues. CDR3 sequence reads: CASSLGALSEKLFF. The CDR3, as DNA: TGCGCCAGCAGCTTGGGGGCCTTGAGTGAAAAACTGTTTTTT.

The chain couples TRBV15 to TRBJ1-1, with 7 bases fitting TRBD1. In germline, CDR1 is LNHNV, CDR2 YYDKDF (reference sequence). After removal of 1 base from V and 6 bases from J, the junction contained 2 bases not matched to a gene. This CDR3 region has 13 residues. This CDR3 is CATSRAQGPEAFF. In DNA, the CDR3 is TGTGCCACCAGCAGAGCACAGGGGCCTGAAGCTTTCTTT.

This chain joins TRBV14 and TRBJ1-1, with a weak D call TRBD1 (5 bases). V lost 2 bases to trimming and J lost 7 bases, with 11 bases between them. This CDR3 contains 13 residues. Germline V gene sequence: CDR1 SGHDN, CDR2 FVKESK. The CDR3: CASSQTRQSEAFF. For the CDR3, the DNA is TGTGCCAGCAGCCAAACGCGACAGAGTGAAGCTTTCTTT.

The chain has TRBV7-2 and TRBJ1-1; tentatively, D is TRBD1 (5 bases). V was cut by 5 bases and J by 7 bases, with 17 bases left in between. This CDR3 is 14 amino acids long. Germline V gene lookup returns CDR1 SGHTA and CDR2 FQGNSA. The CDR3 DNA is TGTGCCAGCAGCCTAAAGGGCCAGGGTGGTGAAGCTTTCTTT. It yields the protein CASSLKGQGGEAFF.

The rearrangement joins TRBV24-1 to TRBJ1-5; D gene ambiguous. In germline, CDR1 is KGHDR, CDR2 SFDVKD. V dropped 0 bases and J dropped 4 bases, with 3 bases sitting between them. The CDR3 is 13 amino acids. The CDR3 nucleotides are TGTGCCACCAGTGATTTGGAGAATCAGCCCCAGCATTTT. Translation gives CATSDLENQPQHF.

The CDR3 sequence: CASSVGQGMEQFF. CDR3 in DNA: TGTGCCAGCAGCGTTGGTCAGGGTATGGAGCAGTTCTTC. The gene calls are TRBV9 and TRBJ2-1, with a possible D match to TRBD1 (5 bases). This CDR3 contains 13 residues. The V end was cut by 2 bases, the J end by 10 bases, with 13 bases between. Germline lookup yields CDR1 SGDLS and CDR2 YYNGEE.

The chain recombines TRBV14 with TRBJ1-2, with 8 bases identical to TRBD1. Germline values: CDR1 SGHDN, CDR2 FVKESK. This CDR3 contains 15 residues. V was pared by 1 base and J by 8 bases, with 9 bases of the junction left unmatched. The CDR3 nucleotides read TGTGCCAGCAGCCAAGCCGGGACAGGCGGTCGGGGCTACACCTTC. Protein product: CASSQAGTGGRGYTF.

The chain employs TRBV28 and TRBJ2-2, with D maybe TRBD1 (6 bases). Germline CDR1 is MDHEN and CDR2 is SYDVKM. The CDR3 runs to 14 residues. With 8 bases removed from V and 3 bases from J, the gap between germline ends came to 13 bases. This CDR3 reads CASGWDTDTGELFF. The CDR3 coding sequence is TGTGCCAGCGGCTGGGACACAGACACCGGGGAGCTGTTTTTT.

This chain's CDR3 is CASSPTGGLSGNTIYF. CDR3 in DNA: TGTGCCAGCAGTCCAACGGGGGGTCTCTCTGGAAACACCATATATTTT. This chain joins TRBV4-2 and TRBJ1-3, with D perhaps TRBD1 (5 bases). The CDR3 runs 16 residues. Germline CDR1 reads LGHNA; CDR2 reads YNFKEQ. Between the trimmed V and J ends, which lost 6 bases and 0 bases, there was a span of 15 bases.

The gene calls are TRBV29-1 and TRBJ2-3; TRBD2 aligns across 10 bases. The V segment lost 4 bases and the J segment 3 bases; nucleotides outside the gene matches: 1. Germline V gene lookup returns CDR1 SQVTM and CDR2 ANQGSEA. The CDR3 loop spans 13 amino acids. This CDR3 is CSVGTSGTDTQYF. The CDR3 DNA is TGCAGCGTTGGGACTAGCGGAACAGATACGCAGTATTTT.

The J gene is TRBJ2-7, the V gene TRBV3-1 (or the pseudogene TRBV3-2), with D possibly being TRBD1 (6 bases). The CDR3 covers 11 residues. The V end lost 5 bases, the J end lost 4 bases, and 6 bases lay between the germline ends. The germline CDR1 and CDR2 sequences are LGHDT and YNNKEL (reference sequence). Written as DNA, the CDR3 is TGTGCCAGCAGCAGGGGGTACGAGCAGTACTTC. Protein sequence: CASSRGYEQYF.

The rearrangement links TRBV13 to TRBJ2-7; perhaps TRBD2 as D (6 bases). The V and J ends lost 6 bases and 5 bases respectively, with 14 bases between them. Germline values: CDR1 PRHDT, CDR2 FYEKMQ (reference sequence). The CDR3 loop spans 13 amino acids. Written as DNA, the CDR3 is TGTGCCAGCAGTAACCAGAGGAGGGACGAGCAGTACTTC. Amino acid sequence: CASSNQRRDEQYF.

This clone was picked up one time. This chain uses TRBV28 with TRBJ2-1; weak D call: TRBD1 (5 bases). V lost 3 bases and J 3 bases, leaving 12 bases between the germline ends. Germline assignment: CDR1 MDHEN and CDR2 SYDVKM. There are 15 residues in the CDR3. The CDR3: CASSLSGPSYNEQFF. The CDR3 DNA follows: TGTGCCAGCAGTTTGTCAGGGCCAAGCTACAATGAGCAGTTCTTC.

This chain uses TRBV28 with TRBJ2-1, with 8 bases fitting TRBD1. Germline-derived CDR1 and CDR2 are MDHEN and SYDVKM. V lost 6 bases to trimming and J lost 3 bases; unmatched junction nucleotides: 4. This CDR3 is built from 14 residues. DNA for the CDR3: TGTGCCAGCAGATCAGGGGGCAGCTACAATGAGCAGTTCTTC. Translated, it gives CASRSGGSYNEQFF.

The V gene is TRBV19, the J gene TRBJ2-6; 8 bases map to TRBD1. In germline, CDR1 is LNHDA, CDR2 SQIVND (reference sequence). The CDR3 spans 17 residues. Losses at the gene ends were 6 bases for V and 2 bases for J; bases not matched to a gene: 9. As DNA, the CDR3 is TGTGCCAGTAGCGCTTGGACAGGGCGGACTGGGGCCAACGTCCTGACTTTC. Encoded protein: CASSAWTGRTGANVLTF.

The genes are TRBV2 and TRBJ1-6; 7 bases match TRBD1. The CDR3 consists of 16 residues. J was trimmed by 4 bases and V by 6 bases; bases with no gene match: 9. Germline CDR1 is SNHLY and CDR2 is FYNNEI. The CDR3 loop reads CASRVEQGFYNSPLHF. Here the CDR3 DNA reads TGTGCCAGCAGAGTAGAACAGGGGTTTTATAATTCACCCCTCCACTTT.

The chain is built from TRBV18 and TRBJ1-5; D might be TRBD1 (5 bases). The CDR3 runs to 15 residues. V shed 2 bases and J shed 6 bases, with 14 bases lying between them. Germline assignment: CDR1 KGHSH and CDR2 LQKENI. The CDR3 loop is CASSPWGSEGQPQHF. CDR3 coding DNA: TGTGCCAGCTCACCATGGGGGTCGGAGGGTCAGCCCCAGCATTTT.

This rearrangement joins TRBV5-1 to TRBJ2-3; 10 bases map to TRBD2. The germline V gene encodes CDR1 SGHRS and CDR2 YFSETQ. V lost 0 bases and J lost 2; bases outside the gene matches: 3. CDR3 length: 16 amino acids. DNA for the CDR3: TGCGCCAGCAGCTTGGGGCTAGCGGGGGACACAGATACGCAGTATTTT. Its protein is CASSLGLAGDTDTQYF. The entire variable domain, with the rest obtained from reference TRBV5-1 and TRBJ2-3, is as follows: KAGVTQTPRYLIKTRGQQVTLSCSPISGHRSVSWYQQTPGQGLQFLFEYFSETQRNKGNFPGRFSGRQFSNSRSEMNVSTLELGDSALYLCASSLGLAGDTDTQYFGPGTRLTVL.

The gene calls are TRBV12-5 and TRBJ1-4; tentatively, D is TRBD1 (6 bases). The CDR3 consists of 16 residues. The germline V gene has CDR1 LGHNT and CDR2 FRNRAP. V lost 0 bases to trimming and J lost 5 bases, with 13 bases between them. The CDR3 region is CASGLVLGGANEKLFF. The CDR3 DNA reads TGTGCTAGTGGTTTGGTACTAGGGGGGGCAAATGAAAAACTGTTTTTT.

This sequence joins TRBV2 and TRBJ1-1; TRBD1 matches at 9 bases. Germline-derived CDR1 and CDR2 are SNHLY and FYNNEI. Trimming cost V 8 bases and J 2 bases; bases outside gene matches: 3. The CDR3 contains 13 residues. For the CDR3, the DNA is TGTGCCAGCGGACAGGGGATAAACACTGAAGCTTTCTTT. Its translation: CASGQGINTEAFF.

The chain carries TRBV3-1 (or the pseudogene TRBV3-2) and TRBJ2-5, with TRBD2 matching 7 bases. Germline V gene data show CDR1 as LGHDT and CDR2 as YNNKEL (reference sequence). The V gene end was trimmed by 4 bases and the J gene end by 7 bases; junction bases not matched to a gene: 12. The CDR3 is made up of 15 amino acids. The chain's CDR3 is CASSLSLAAEGTQYF. CDR3 nucleotide sequence: TGTGCCAGCAGCCTATCTCTAGCGGCCGAGGGGACCCAGTACTTC.

CDR3 in DNA: TGCGCCAGCAGCTTGGCCTTCACCGGGGAGCTGTTTTTT. This translates into CASSLAFTGELFF. The genes are TRBV5-1 and TRBJ2-2; no clear D. Between the trimmed V and J ends, which lost 0 bases and 4 bases, there was a span of 4 bases. The CDR3 spans 13 residues. Germline V CDR1 and CDR2: SGHRS, YFSETQ.